This passage covers 6 T cell receptor beta chains from one sample sequenced in a study of blood T cell repertoires in COVID-19. Repertoires were generated with immunoSEQ multiplex PCR, while TCRdb's copy carries only in-frame clones and drops some. The repertoire holds hundreds of thousands of clones, about nine tenths seen once, with just under 7.5% in the top ten. Sequencing was done on a sample of peripheral blood. These receptors were collected from a woman aged 70 to 79 with COVID-19, enrolled during active disease.

The rearrangement uses TRBV6-5 and TRBJ1-5, with 9 bases fitting TRBD1. Germline CDR1 is MNHEY and CDR2 is SVGAGI. This CDR3 contains 13 residues. The V and J ends lost 6 bases and 8 bases, in that order; junction bases with no gene match: 5. CDR3 residues: CASSRDRDKPQHF. CDR3 DNA sequence: TGTGCCAGCAGCAGGGACAGGGACAAGCCCCAGCATTTT.

The V and J genes are TRBV9 and TRBJ2-1, with TRBD1 matching 7 bases. Germline values: CDR1 SGDLS, CDR2 YYNGEE. The CDR3 spans 15 residues. V shed 3 bases and J 2 bases; nucleotides not matched to a gene: 5. In DNA form, the CDR3 reads TGTGCCAGCAGCGCCGAACAGGGGACCTACAATGAGCAGTTCTTC. Residues: CASSAEQGTYNEQFF. Filled out from reference TRBV9 and TRBJ2-1, the complete variable domain reads DSGVTQTPKHLITATGQRVTLRCSPRSGDLSVYWYQQSLDQGLQFLIQYYNGEERAKGNILERFSAQQFPDLHSELNLSSLELGDSALYFCASSAEQGTYNEQFFGPGTRLTVL.

The chain combines TRBV6-5 with TRBJ2-7, with TRBD2 matching 9 bases. V shed 2 bases, J shed 3 bases, and the junction held 8 bases outside the gene matches. The CDR3 is made up of 16 amino acids. The germline V gene has CDR1 MNHEY and CDR2 SVGAGI. This CDR3 is CASSYDPRGGDYEQYF. DNA of the CDR3: TGTGCCAGCAGTTACGATCCTCGCGGGGGGGACTACGAGCAGTACTTC.

The genes are TRBV4-1 and TRBJ1-2; TRBD1 is a possible D gene (6 bases). Per germline, CDR1 MGHRA and CDR2 YSYEKL. The V end lost 0 bases, the J end lost 8 bases, and 19 bases lay between the germline ends. This CDR3 spans 16 amino acids. CDR3 residues: CASSQDDRTGRRGYTF. The CDR3 region has the DNA TGCGCCAGCAGCCAAGATGACAGGACGGGCCGCAGAGGCTACACCTTC.

This chain's CDR3 is CAWSPQGQGIGYTF. As DNA, the CDR3 is TGTGCCTGGAGTCCCCAGGGACAGGGGATTGGCTACACCTTC. V is TRBV30 and J is TRBJ1-2; TRBD1 agrees at 10 bases. CDR3 size: 14 residues. Germline V gene sequence: CDR1 GTSNPN, CDR2 SVGIG (reference sequence). The J segment lost 7 bases and the V segment lost 2 bases, leaving 7 bases of the junction unmatched.

The chain uses TRBV5-1 and TRBJ2-2, with D maybe TRBD1 (6 bases). Germline lookup yields CDR1 SGHRS and CDR2 YFSETQ. V lost 0 bases and J 7 bases, leaving 13 bases between the germline ends. This CDR3 spans 15 amino acids. Here the CDR3 reads CASSLATGQVGELFF. For the CDR3, the DNA is TGCGCCAGCAGCTTGGCAACAGGGCAGGTCGGGGAGCTGTTTTTT.